The TCR beta chain described here comes from a study of T cell responses to AZD1222 COVID-19 vaccine. The study's findings and limits: Two AZD1222 doses significantly raised spike-specific TCR breadth and depth over controls.

CDR3 length: 14 residues. The germline V gene encodes CDR1 SGDLS and CDR2 YYNGEE. V lost 4 bases and J lost 4, with 13 bases in between. This clone was counted only a few times. Its cognate antigen is unknown. Libraries were prepared by immunoSEQ multiplex PCR; TCRdb keeps only in-frame clonotypes and omits some of them. The table includes around 63,000 clones, approximately 85% detected once. This chain joins TRBV9 and TRBJ2-3, with a tentative D call TRBD1 (6 bases). The sequence derives from an adult in good health. Specimen: peripheral blood, collected on day 0 of AZD1222 vaccination. The CDR3 DNA is TGTGCCAGCAGCCGGGGACAACTACCAGATACGCAGTATTTT. It translates to CASSRGQLPDTQYF.